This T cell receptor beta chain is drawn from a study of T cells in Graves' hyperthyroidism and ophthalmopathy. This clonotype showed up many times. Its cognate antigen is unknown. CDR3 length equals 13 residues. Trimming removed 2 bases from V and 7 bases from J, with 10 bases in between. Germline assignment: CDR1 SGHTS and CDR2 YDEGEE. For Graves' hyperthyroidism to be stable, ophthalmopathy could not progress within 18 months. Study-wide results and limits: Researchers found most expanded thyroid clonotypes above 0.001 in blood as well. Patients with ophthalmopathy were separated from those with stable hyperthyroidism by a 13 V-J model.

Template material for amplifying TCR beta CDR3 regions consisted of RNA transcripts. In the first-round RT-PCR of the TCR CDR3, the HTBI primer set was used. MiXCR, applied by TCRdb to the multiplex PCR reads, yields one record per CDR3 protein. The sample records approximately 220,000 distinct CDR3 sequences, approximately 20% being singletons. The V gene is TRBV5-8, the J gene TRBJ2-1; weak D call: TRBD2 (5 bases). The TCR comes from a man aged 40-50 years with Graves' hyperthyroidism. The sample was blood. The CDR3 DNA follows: TGTGCCAGCAGCTTCATGGACTGGAATGAGCAGTTCTTC. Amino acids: CASSFMDWNEQFF.